This T cell receptor (beta chain) was recovered during a study of T cells in Graves' hyperthyroidism and ophthalmopathy. As to this clonotype: Its antigen is unidentified.

Regions amplified from RNA transcripts were the TCR beta CDR3 regions. The primer set for the first-round RT-PCR of the TCR CDR3 was HTBI. TCRdb re-derived calls from the multiplex PCR reads in MiXCR, one entry per CDR3 protein. Altogether 500,000 to 600,000 distinct CDR3 sequences are present, about 45% being singletons, with the ten largest covering about two fifths. Trimming took 5 bases from V and 0 from J, leaving 17 bases between them. Germline-derived CDR1 and CDR2 are SGHVS and FQNEAQ. The CDR3 runs 17 residues. Study-level points and caveats: Blood shared most expanded thyroid clonotypes above 0.001. Through a model of 13 V-J features, ophthalmopathy was separated from stable hyperthyroidism.

Sample: peripheral blood or thyroid tissue (not recorded which). J is TRBJ1-5 and V is TRBV7-8, with D unclear. This TCR was sampled from an adult woman with Graves' disease, either hyperthyroidism or ophthalmopathy (not recorded which). CDR3 coding DNA: TGTGCCAGCAGCCCCGGCCGACCTGGGCATAGCAATCAGCCCCAGCATTTT. It encodes CASSPGRPGHSNQPQHF.